The rows below give T cell receptor beta chains drawn from one sample of a study of Graves' ophthalmopathy and Graves' hyperthyroidism. TCRdb independently ran MiXCR on the multiplex PCR reads; one entry per CDR3 protein. The sample lists around 470,000 distinct CDR3 sequences, around 14% occurring once. The sequenced sample consisted of blood. The receptors derive from a young woman with Graves' ophthalmopathy. Both conserved end residues are part of each CDR3. A D gene is named only where the DNA matches it firmly. The size entry is marked missing in some rows and otherwise reads once, few, many or a size class.

cdr3_length: 15; clone_size: many; j_call: TRBJ1-1; d_call: .; v_call: TRBV6-5; cdr3_aa: CASSWYGRGNTEAFF; cdr3_nt: TGTGCCAGCAGTTGGTACGGGAGGGGGAACACTGAAGCTTTCTTT
cdr3_length: 16; clone_size: many; j_call: TRBJ2-6; d_call: .; v_call: TRBV6-1; cdr3_aa: CASSEEAGSGANVLTF; cdr3_nt: TGTGCCAGCAGTGAAGAGGCAGGGTCTGGGGCCAACGTCCTGACTTTC
cdr3_length: 16; clone_size: .; j_call: TRBJ1-6; d_call: .; v_call: TRBV4-3; cdr3_aa: CASSQDYTGDNSPLHF; cdr3_nt: TGCGCCAGCAGCCAAGATTACACAGGCGACAATTCACCCCTCCACTTT
cdr3_length: 15; clone_size: many; j_call: TRBJ1-1; d_call: TRBD1; v_call: TRBV7-9; cdr3_aa: CASSRQGARNTEAFF; cdr3_nt: TGTGCCAGCAGCCGACAGGGGGCTCGAAACACTGAAGCTTTCTTT
cdr3_length: 14; clone_size: many; j_call: TRBJ1-5; d_call: .; v_call: TRBV6-1; cdr3_aa: CASSPRQVNQPQHF; cdr3_nt: TGTGCCAGCAGTCCTCGGCAGGTCAATCAGCCCCAGCATTTT
cdr3_length: 14; clone_size: many; j_call: TRBJ1-6; d_call: .; v_call: TRBV28; cdr3_aa: CASRTGTANSPLHF; cdr3_nt: TGTGCCAGCAGAACCGGGACGGCTAATTCACCCCTCCACTTT
cdr3_length: 14; clone_size: many; j_call: TRBJ1-6; d_call: TRBD1; v_call: TRBV28; cdr3_aa: CASSFLTGDSPLHF; cdr3_nt: TGTGCCAGCAGTTTTTTGACAGGGGATTCACCCCTCCACTTT
cdr3_length: 12; clone_size: many; j_call: TRBJ1-5; d_call: .; v_call: TRBV6-1; cdr3_aa: CASFGPGQPQHF; cdr3_nt: TGTGCCAGCTTCGGCCCGGGGCAGCCCCAGCATTTT
cdr3_length: 17; clone_size: many; j_call: TRBJ1-1; d_call: .; v_call: TRBV30; cdr3_aa: CAWSPPPPPRRDTEAFF; cdr3_nt: TGTGCCTGGAGTCCACCCCCTCCCCCGAGGAGGGACACTGAAGCTTTCTTT
cdr3_length: 13; clone_size: many; j_call: TRBJ2-4; d_call: .; v_call: TRBV20-1; cdr3_aa: CSASRDTKNIQYF; cdr3_nt: TGCAGTGCTAGCCGGGACACTAAAAACATTCAGTACTTC
cdr3_length: 16; clone_size: .; j_call: TRBJ2-3; d_call: .; v_call: TRBV6-5; cdr3_aa: CASSYGWTASTDTQYF; cdr3_nt: TGTGCCAGCAGTTACGGGTGGACAGCTAGCACAGATACGCAGTATTTT
cdr3_length: 14; clone_size: many; j_call: TRBJ1-5; d_call: TRBD1; v_call: TRBV6-5; cdr3_aa: CASAYRGLDQPQHF; cdr3_nt: TGTGCCAGCGCATACAGGGGGCTCGATCAGCCCCAGCATTTT
cdr3_length: 16; clone_size: many; j_call: TRBJ2-4; d_call: .; v_call: TRBV6-1; cdr3_aa: CASSPLGTLTKNIQYF; cdr3_nt: TGTGCCAGCAGTCCCCTAGGGACCCTTACCAAAAACATTCAGTACTTC